Included here is one T cell receptor (beta chain) sequence, with context. Across about two dozen US areas, participants ranged in age from about 18 to 90 years. Grouping used clinical history reported by participants in a survey and questionnaire. Each recovered donor of Cohort 3 presented with two negative PCRs, clearance, or symptom resolution. This record comes from a study of blood T cell repertoires in COVID-19. Generated by immunoSEQ multiplex PCR, the TCRdb table keeps only in-frame clones and is missing some. The repertoire holds about 400,000 clones, less than 90% seen once, with just under 3% in the top ten. Looked up from germline, CDR1 is SGHTA and CDR2 is FQGNSA. Trimming left V 5 bases short and J 6 bases short, with 12 bases between. The CDR3 contains 13 residues.

J is TRBJ2-3 and V is TRBV7-2; unclear D gene. Sequenced input: PBMCs or T cells enriched from blood (not recorded which). This receptor was taken from a woman aged 30 to 39 who had recovered from COVID-19. CDR3 loop: CASSATERDTQYF. The CDR3 DNA sequence: TGTGCCAGCAGCGCTACCGAACGGGATACGCAGTATTTT. Full variable domain (missing parts from reference TRBV7-2 and TRBJ2-3): GAGVSQSPSNKVTEKGKDVELRCDPISGHTALYWYRQSLGQGLEFLIYFQGNSAPDKSGLPSDRFSAERTGGSVSTLTIQRTQQEDSAVYLCASSATERDTQYFGPGTRLTVL.